The 17 T cell receptor beta chains reported below all come from one sample, sequenced in a study of vaccination effects on CD4 cells after COVID-19. Pools of viral peptides were used by the ViraFEST assay to expand antigen-specific CD4+ T cells ahead of sequencing. A 10-day culture period preceded the isolation of CD4+ T cells. Neither prior SARS-CoV-2 infection nor positive nucleocapsid antibodies were present in the vaccine recipients. This table comes from immunoSEQ multiplex PCR, and its TCRdb copy is limited to in-frame clones, with some not included. The data hold just under 65,000 clones, with about 71% observed a single time. No antigen has been assigned to these receptors. Specimen: CD4+ T cells from PBMCs cultured with HCoV-OC43 spike peptides, collected before COVID-19 vaccination. As for subset: HCoV-OC43 spike overlapping peptide pool stimulation. The receptors come from a human donor who received a COVID-19 vaccine.

The J gene is TRBJ2-1, the V gene TRBV9, with 9 bases identical to TRBD2. This CDR3 has 16 amino acids. V dropped 3 bases and J dropped 9; count of bases not matched to a gene: 13. In germline, CDR1 is SGDLS, CDR2 YYNGEE. CDR3 sequence: CASSARFAGGPSEQFF. For the CDR3, the DNA is TGTGCCAGCAGCGCCCGCTTTGCGGGGGGGCCGAGTGAGCAGTTCTTC.

The chain links TRBV7-9 to TRBJ1-6; the D gene is possibly TRBD1 (6 bases). Germline V gene data show CDR1 as SEHNR and CDR2 as FQNEAQ (reference sequence). V lost 1 base and J lost 7, with 8 bases in between. The CDR3 is 14 residues long. The CDR3 bases are TGTGCCAGCAGCTTAGTAGGACAGAATTCACCCCTCCACTTT. Its translation: CASSLVGQNSPLHF.

The V gene is TRBV27, the J gene TRBJ2-7; 12 nucleotides match TRBD2. CDR1 is MNHEY and CDR2 is SMNVEV in the germline V gene (reference sequence). The V segment lost 5 bases and the J segment 2 bases; nucleotides outside the gene matches: 4. CDR3 length: 15 residues. CDR3: CASSQLAGGTYEQYV. In DNA form, the CDR3 reads TGTGCCAGCAGTCAACTAGCGGGGGGCACCTACGAGCAGTACGTC.

The rearrangement joins TRBV3-1 (or the pseudogene TRBV3-2) to TRBJ2-6; possible D gene TRBD1, 6 bases. With 3 bases removed from V and 2 bases from J, the gap between germline ends came to 14 bases. The CDR3 runs 17 residues. Germline assignment: CDR1 LGHDT and CDR2 YNNKEL (reference sequence). The CDR3 DNA sequence: TGTGCCAGCAGCCACCCTACAGGGTCCACTGGGGCCAACGTCCTGACTTTC. Encoded protein: CASSHPTGSTGANVLTF.

The CDR3 is CASSLVTGQGRPYGYTF. Here the CDR3 DNA reads TGTGCCAGCAGCTTAGTAACAGGGCAGGGGCGCCCCTATGGCTACACCTTC. The chain is built from TRBV7-2 and TRBJ1-2, with D possibly TRBD1 on 6 matching bases. Trimming shortened V by 1 base and J by 4 bases, and 19 bases separated the two germline ends. CDR1 is SGHTA, CDR2 FQGNSA, per germline. The CDR3 runs 17 residues. The full variable domain, in which reference TRBV7-2 and TRBJ1-2 provide the parts outside the CDR3, is GAGVSQSPSNKVTEKGKDVELRCDPISGHTALYWYRQSLGQGLEFLIYFQGNSAPDKSGLPSDRFSAERTGGSVSTLTIQRTQQEDSAVYLCASSLVTGQGRPYGYTFGSGTRLTVV.

The V gene is TRBV15, the J gene TRBJ2-5, with no clear D. Deletions cut 1 base from V and 1 base from J, with 7 bases between. In germline, CDR1 is LNHNV, CDR2 YYDKDF (reference sequence). This CDR3 comprises 14 residues. The CDR3 sequence: CATSRAQLQETQYF. CDR3 nucleotides: TGTGCCACCAGCAGAGCACAACTCCAAGAGACCCAGTACTTC.

The rearrangement links TRBV7-2 to TRBJ2-3; weak D call: TRBD2 (5 bases). The V gene lost 5 bases and the J gene lost 6 bases, with 9 bases spanning the gap. Germline V gene sequence: CDR1 SGHTA, CDR2 FQGNSA. CDR3 size: 12 residues. Written as DNA, the CDR3 is TGTGCCAGCAGCCTCGGGGTCGATACGCAGTATTTT. Protein: CASSLGVDTQYF.

The genes are TRBV2 and TRBJ2-5; D is perhaps TRBD1 or TRBD2 (6 bases each). Per germline, CDR1 SNHLY and CDR2 FYNNEI. V lost 1 base, J lost 1 base, and 10 bases lay in between. CDR3 length: 15 amino acids. This chain's CDR3 is CASSEVRGPQETQYF. The CDR3 nucleotides are TGTGCCAGCAGTGAAGTTCGGGGGCCCCAAGAGACCCAGTACTTC.

The chain uses TRBV18 and TRBJ2-7; D is perhaps TRBD1 (6 bases). Germline CDR1 is KGHSH and CDR2 is LQKENI. CDR3 size: 13 residues. V was clipped by 2 bases and J by 1 base, with 6 bases between them. CDR3 sequence reads: CASSPTGSYEQYV. The CDR3 DNA is TGTGCCAGCTCACCAACAGGGTCCTACGAGCAGTACGTC.

The rearrangement joins TRBV19 to TRBJ2-3; D possibly uses TRBD1 or TRBD2 (5 bases each). Germline CDR1 and CDR2: LNHDA and SQIVND (reference sequence). The CDR3 runs to 14 residues. Trimming left V 6 bases short and J 6 bases short, with 16 bases between. For the CDR3, the DNA is TGTGCCAGTAGAGGGGCGAGGGGAAGTGATACGCAGTATTTT. It encodes CASRGARGSDTQYF.

The gene calls are TRBV24-1 and TRBJ1-5; 7 bases are shared with TRBD1. The V segment lost 9 bases and the J segment 6 bases; nucleotides outside the gene matches: 10. Germline loops: CDR1 KGHDR, CDR2 SFDVKD. This CDR3 contains 14 residues. DNA of the CDR3: TGTGCCACCCAGAGACAGGGAGTGGGTCAGCCCCAGCATTTT. It yields the protein CATQRQGVGQPQHF.

This chain joins TRBV5-1 and TRBJ1-4, with 10 bases that match TRBD1. The CDR3 extends over 14 amino acids. Germline V gene sequence: CDR1 SGHRS, CDR2 YFSETQ. Germline trimming cut 4 bases from V and 8 bases from J; bases unmatched to any gene: 5. The CDR3 nucleotides read TGCGCCAGCAGCGCCGGGACAGGGGACGAAAAACTGTTTTTT. It translates to CASSAGTGDEKLFF.

This chain links TRBV6-5 with TRBJ2-2; the match to TRBD1 covers 10 bases. V lost 5 bases to trimming and J lost 1 base; unmatched junction nucleotides: 1. Germline V gene data show CDR1 as MNHEY and CDR2 as SVGAGI. CDR3 length: 15 amino acids. CDR3: CASSRTGGNTGELFF. CDR3 nucleotide sequence: TGTGCCAGCAGTAGGACAGGGGGGAACACCGGGGAGCTGTTTTTT.

This chain links TRBV30 with TRBJ1-1, with a tentative D call TRBD1 (6 bases). CDR3 length equals 13 residues. V was cut by 0 bases and J by 8 bases, with 13 bases left in between. Per the germline V gene, CDR1 is GTSNPN and CDR2 is SVGIG (reference sequence). The CDR3 reads CAWSVQTGREAFF. CDR3 bases: TGTGCCTGGAGTGTACAAACAGGGCGGGAAGCTTTCTTT.

The chain links TRBV19 to TRBJ2-1; 13 positions agree with TRBD2. Germline CDR1 is LNHDA and CDR2 is SQIVND (reference sequence). The CDR3 covers 15 residues. The V segment lost 7 bases and the J segment 7 bases; nucleotides outside the gene matches: 7. The CDR3 DNA sequence: TGTGCCAGTAATTTTGGGACTAGCGGGGCAAATGAGCAGTTCTTC. Residues: CASNFGTSGANEQFF.

In DNA form, the CDR3 reads TGTGCCAGCAGCCAGCAGGGGGAGACCCAGTACTTC. Protein sequence: CASSQQGETQYF. The chain recombines TRBV2 with TRBJ2-5, with D perhaps matching TRBD1 (6 bases). Trimming stripped 6 bases from V and 5 bases from J, with 10 bases between. Germline assignment: CDR1 SNHLY and CDR2 FYNNEI. The CDR3 has 12 residues.

V and J are TRBV7-9 and TRBJ2-3; D is unresolved. Germline CDR1 is SEHNR and CDR2 is FQNEAQ (reference sequence). The CDR3 spans 11 residues. V lost 3 bases, J lost 2 bases, and 0 bases lay in between. The CDR3 reads CASSFTDTQYF. The CDR3 nucleotides read TGTGCCAGCAGCTTCACAGATACGCAGTATTTT.